The 13 T cell receptor beta chains below come from one sample, sequenced in a study of regulatory T cells in long-lasting Graves disease. Time point indicated: newly diagnosed GD, antithyroid drugs for less than 3 months. Preparation of the TCR library used RNA extracted from PBMCs. CDR3 regions were amplified by Arm-PCR using iRepertoire HTBI primers to build TCR beta libraries. MiXCR, applied by TCRdb to the multiplex PCR reads, yields one record per CDR3 protein. The sample lists approximately 440,000 distinct CDR3 sequences, under 20% seen once, with more than 10% in the top ten. This sample also belongs to another study, concerning T cells in Graves' hyperthyroidism and ophthalmopathy.

The sample consisted of peripheral blood mononuclear cells (PBMCs), taken at new diagnosis, from a patient treated with antithyroid drugs. The receptors stem from a man in his forties with Graves disease.

A single count supports this clonotype. Being one base from a much bigger clone, this may be a read error. V and J are TRBV28 and TRBJ2-5; tentatively, D is TRBD2 (11 bases). Trimming shortened V by 6 bases and J by 11 bases, and 31 bases separated the two germline ends. Germline V lookup: CDR1 MDHEN, CDR2 SYDVKM. This CDR3 comprises 17 residues. The DNA of the CDR3 is TGTGCCAGCAGCAGACTAGCGGGACAGGGGTCCTACAATGAGCAGTACTTC. Amino acid sequence: CASSRLAGQGSYNEQYF.

This clonotype was counted many times. The V call is TRBV28, the J call TRBJ2-6, with a possible D match to TRBD1 (6 bases). In germline, CDR1 is MDHEN, CDR2 SYDVKM. The germline V and J ends were trimmed by 9 bases and 2 bases, with 8 bases remaining between them. The CDR3 has 13 residues. The CDR3 sequence is CARSGAGANVLTF. The CDR3 DNA is TGTGCCAGATCAGGGGCTGGGGCCAACGTCCTGACTTTC.

This clonotype came up many times. This chain uses TRBV28 with TRBJ1-4; D is perhaps TRBD1 (5 bases). The germline CDR1 and CDR2 sequences are MDHEN and SYDVKM. V lost 3 bases and J 5 bases, leaving 10 bases between the germline ends. The CDR3 is 14 residues long. The CDR3 DNA is TGTGCCAGCAGTTTCGACAGAAACAATGAAAAACTGTTTTTT. Translating it yields CASSFDRNNEKLFF.

V usage is TRBV4-1 and J usage is TRBJ1-5; D not certain. The CDR3 covers 15 residues. Trimming stripped 0 bases from V and 3 bases from J, with 9 bases between. CDR1 and CDR2 (germline): MGHRA, YSYEKL. DNA of the CDR3: TGCGCCAGCAGCCAAGAACTCCGGCCCAATCAGCCCCAGCATTTT. It yields the protein CASSQELRPNQPQHF.

This clonotype was seen at least ten times. The chain is built from TRBV28 and TRBJ1-1; the D gene is possibly TRBD1 (5 bases). Trimming shortened V by 2 bases and J by 4 bases, and 11 bases separated the two germline ends. The CDR3 has 14 amino acids. Germline V CDR1 and CDR2: MDHEN, SYDVKM. Here the CDR3 reads CASSLGRVSTEAFF. CDR3 DNA sequence: TGTGCCAGCAGTTTAGGCAGGGTGAGCACTGAAGCTTTCTTT.

This clonotype was observed at least ten times. This sequence joins TRBV28 and TRBJ2-5; D remains unclear. V was shortened by 6 bases and J by 4 bases, with 6 bases between the two germline ends. CDR3 length: 11 amino acids. Germline V CDR1 and CDR2: MDHEN, SYDVKM. The CDR3 spells CASRKTETQYF. The CDR3 nucleotides read TGTGCCAGCAGAAAGACAGAGACCCAGTACTTC.

This clonotype was picked up many times. The V call is TRBV24-1, the J call TRBJ1-1; D call uncertain. This CDR3 spans 12 amino acids. The germline V and J ends were trimmed by 1 base and 8 bases, with 7 bases remaining between them. Per germline, CDR1 KGHDR and CDR2 SFDVKD. CDR3 protein: CATSDFGGEAFF. In nucleotides, the CDR3 is TGTGCCACCAGTGATTTCGGCGGGGAAGCTTTCTTT.

This clonotype was seen ten or more times. The gene calls are TRBV20-1 and TRBJ2-7, with 13 bases identical to TRBD2. This CDR3 has 15 amino acids. V shed 6 bases and J 4 bases; nucleotides not matched to a gene: 9. Per germline, CDR1 DFQATT and CDR2 SNEGSKA (reference sequence). CDR3 DNA: TGCAGTGCAGAAAGACTAGCGGGAGGACAGTACGAGCAGTACTTC. Translated: CSAERLAGGQYEQYF.

Points on this clonotype: A read error is likely here: a far larger clone is one base away. CDR3 region: CSASRLAGLNEQYF. The CDR3 region has the DNA TGCAGTGCTAGCAGACTAGCGGGACTCAATGAGCAGTACTTC. This chain uses TRBV20-1 with TRBJ2-5, with 11 nucleotides matching TRBD2. Germline CDR1 reads DFQATT; CDR2 reads SNEGSKA (reference sequence). V shed 3 bases and J 11 bases; nucleotides not matched to a gene: 11. The CDR3 runs to 14 residues.

The sample holds a few counts of this clonotype. One junction end does not reproduce the germline sequence, and a read error may be involved. This rearrangement joins TRBV5-1 to TRBJ2-3; 12 bases agree with TRBD2. The CDR3 has 16 amino acids. The germline CDR1 and CDR2 sequences are SGHRS and YFSETQ. The CDR3, as DNA: TGCGCCAGCGGCTTGGCTAGCGGGAGGGCCAGGGATACGCAGTATTTT. This gives the protein CASGLASGRARDTQYF. The complete variable domain, with remaining parts taken from reference TRBV5-1 and TRBJ2-3, reads KAGVTQTPRYLIKTRGQQVTLSCSPISGHRSVSWYQQTPGQGLQFLFEYFSETQRNKGNFPGRFSGRQFSNSRSEMNVSTLELGDSALYLCASGLASGRARDTQYFGPGTRLTVL.

This chain joins TRBV5-6 and TRBJ2-1, with 7 bases matching TRBD1. Germline CDR1 is SGHDT and CDR2 is YYEEEE. The ends lost 2 bases at V and 14 bases at J; junction bases unmatched: 7. This CDR3 comprises 12 residues. Here the CDR3 reads CASSLGEGAEFF. The CDR3 DNA follows: TGTGCCAGCAGCTTAGGAGAGGGGGCTGAGTTCTTC.

The rearrangement links TRBV6-2 or TRBV6-3 to TRBJ2-3; D is unresolved. Germline CDR1 MNHEY, CDR2 SVGEGT. This CDR3 has 12 residues. Trimming left V 8 bases short and J 2 bases short, with 8 bases between. Written as DNA, the CDR3 is TGTGCCAGCTTATCTCCCACAGATACGCAGTATTTT. This codes for CASLSPTDTQYF.

This clonotype has at least ten counts. V is TRBV2 and J is TRBJ1-2; the D gene is possibly TRBD1 (5 bases). V lost 7 bases, J lost 2 bases, and 11 bases lay in between. The length of the CDR3 is 13 residues. CDR1 SNHLY and CDR2 FYNNEI come from the germline V gene. The CDR3 loop is CASKGRTNYGYTF. The CDR3 region has the DNA TGTGCCAGCAAGGGCAGGACAAACTATGGCTACACCTTC.